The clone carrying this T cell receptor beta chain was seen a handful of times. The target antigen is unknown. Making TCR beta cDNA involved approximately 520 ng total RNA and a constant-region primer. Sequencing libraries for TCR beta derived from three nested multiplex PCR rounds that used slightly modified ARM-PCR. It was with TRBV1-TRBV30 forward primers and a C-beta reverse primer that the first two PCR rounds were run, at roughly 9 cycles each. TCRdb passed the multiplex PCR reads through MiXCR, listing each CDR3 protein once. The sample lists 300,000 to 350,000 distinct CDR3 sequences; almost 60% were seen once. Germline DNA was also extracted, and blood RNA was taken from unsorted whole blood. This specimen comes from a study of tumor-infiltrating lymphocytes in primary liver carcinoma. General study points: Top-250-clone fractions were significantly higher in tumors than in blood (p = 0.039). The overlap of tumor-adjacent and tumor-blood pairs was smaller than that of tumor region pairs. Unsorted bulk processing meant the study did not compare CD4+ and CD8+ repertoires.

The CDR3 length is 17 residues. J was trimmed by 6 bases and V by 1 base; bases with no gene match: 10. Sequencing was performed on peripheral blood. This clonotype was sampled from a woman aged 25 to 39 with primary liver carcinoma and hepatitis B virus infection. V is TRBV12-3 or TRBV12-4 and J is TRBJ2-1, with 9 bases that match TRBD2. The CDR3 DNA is TGTGCCAGCAGTTTAGAGTCTAGCGGGGACCGGGCCAATGAGCAGTTCTTC. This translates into CASSLESSGDRANEQFF.